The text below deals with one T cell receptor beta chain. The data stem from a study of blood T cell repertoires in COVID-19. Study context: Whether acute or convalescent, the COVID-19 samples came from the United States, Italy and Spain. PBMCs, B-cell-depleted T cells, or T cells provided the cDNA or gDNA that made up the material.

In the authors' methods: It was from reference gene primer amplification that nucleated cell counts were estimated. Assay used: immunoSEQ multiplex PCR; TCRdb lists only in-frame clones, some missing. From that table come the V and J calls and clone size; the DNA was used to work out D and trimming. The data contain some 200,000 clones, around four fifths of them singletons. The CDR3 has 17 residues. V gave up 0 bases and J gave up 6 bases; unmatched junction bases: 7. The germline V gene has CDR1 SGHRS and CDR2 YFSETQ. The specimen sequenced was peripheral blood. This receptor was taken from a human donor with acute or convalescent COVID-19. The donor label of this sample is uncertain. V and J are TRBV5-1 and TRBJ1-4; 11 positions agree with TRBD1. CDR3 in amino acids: CASSLAGQGAGDEKLFF. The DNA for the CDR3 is TGCGCCAGCAGCTTGGCCGGACAGGGGGCAGGTGATGAAAAACTGTTTTTT.